The clone carrying this TCR beta chain has ten or more counts. Alongside a J-beta primer mix, a sample-barcoded 5' primer served in a second PCR lasting about 7 to 12 cycles. Each cDNA molecule, via a template-switch adaptor with 12 random nucleotides, was tagged. From the 5' RACE reads, TCRdb called clonotypes with MiXCR, one entry per CDR3 protein. The sample has fewer than 2 million distinct CDR3 sequences; 39% are singletons. This entry is derived from a study of blood T cells in healthy people across ages. Study-level information: Template switching recovered approximately one barcoded beta molecule for every two T cells.

The CDR3 runs 11 residues. Trimming removed 4 bases at V and 2 bases at J, with 5 bases between. Germline-derived CDR1 and CDR2 are SQVTM and ANQGSEA. The sequencing input was blood. The genes are TRBV29-1 and TRBJ1-2; D gene uncertain. The clonotype originates from a human donor in good health. CDR3 residues: CSVGVNYGYTF. Written as DNA, the CDR3 is TGCAGCGTTGGAGTGAACTATGGCTACACCTTC.